Below are 30 T cell receptor beta chains sequenced from a single sample in a study of blood T cell repertoires in COVID-19 (dated by TCRdb to 2018 to 2021). Library creation used the immunoSEQ multiplex PCR assay. What TCRdb holds here is the immuneACCESS table cut down to in-frame rearrangements. Part of the clones is not present; checked against another copy, under half of the missing clones reflect an unresolved V gene, and the others are unexplained. The sample yields about 180,000 clones; around 85% were counted once. Roughly 8.7% of the sample rests with the top ten. The sample was peripheral blood. The origin of the receptors is a man between 45 and 60 years old with active or convalescent COVID-19.

The genes are TRBV4-1 and TRBJ2-7; TRBD1 matches at 7 bases. With V trimmed by 6 bases and J by 3 bases, 8 bases remained unmatched. The germline CDR1 and CDR2 sequences are MGHRA and YSYEKL. The CDR3 has 14 residues. The CDR3 nucleotides read TGCGCCAGCAGAAGGGGGCAGGGGGTCTACGAGCAGTACTTC. Protein sequence: CASRRGQGVYEQYF.

This clone came up once. Other DNA variants within this sample encode the same CDR3. The chain is built from TRBV7-9 and TRBJ2-7; D may be TRBD2 (6 bases). The V end lost 4 bases, the J end lost 7 bases, and 11 bases lay between the germline ends. This CDR3 is built from 12 residues. The germline V gene has CDR1 SEHNR and CDR2 FQNEAQ (reference sequence). Written as DNA, the CDR3 is TGTGCCAGCAGCTCGGGACTTCTTGAGCAGTACTTC. Protein product: CASSSGLLEQYF.

The chain uses TRBV20-1 and TRBJ1-2; no clear D. CDR1 DFQATT and CDR2 SNEGSKA come from the germline V gene (reference sequence). V lost 0 bases to trimming and J lost 5 bases, with 4 bases between them. This CDR3 has 11 residues. Written as DNA, the CDR3 is TGCAGTGCTAGAGACGTTTATGGCTACACCTTC. It is translated as CSARDVYGYTF.

The rearrangement uses TRBV24-1 and TRBJ1-2; 7 nucleotides agree with TRBD1. This CDR3 has 15 amino acids. With V trimmed by 4 bases and J by 4 bases, 8 bases remained unmatched. The germline gives CDR1 KGHDR, CDR2 SFDVKD. This CDR3 reads CATSDPGTAPYGYTF. CDR3 DNA: TGTGCCACCAGTGACCCTGGGACAGCTCCCTATGGCTACACCTTC.

This chain links TRBV19 with TRBJ1-2; D not certain. Germline CDR1 reads LNHDA; CDR2 reads SQIVND (reference sequence). V lost 5 bases, J lost 7 bases, and 11 bases lay in between. This CDR3 has 12 residues. In DNA, the CDR3 is TGTGCCAGTAGTCCCCGGGGTGGTGGCTACACCTTC. This translates into CASSPRGGGYTF.

CDR3 coding DNA: TGTGCCAGTACCTCGGGACAGGGATCTTACACCATATATTTT. This translates into CASTSGQGSYTIYF. This chain joins TRBV19 and TRBJ1-3; TRBD1 matches 9 bases. The germline V gene encodes CDR1 LNHDA and CDR2 SQIVND (reference sequence). J was trimmed by 8 bases and V by 7 bases; bases with no gene match: 9. This CDR3 region has 14 residues.

This clone was observed once. The rearrangement joins TRBV9 to TRBJ2-3; perhaps TRBD2 as D (5 bases). Germline CDR1 and CDR2: SGDLS and YYNGEE. With 4 bases removed from V and 0 bases from J, the gap between germline ends came to 15 bases. This CDR3 has 16 residues. CDR3 protein: CASSSPAASSTDTQYF. The CDR3 coding sequence is TGTGCCAGCAGCTCCCCAGCGGCCTCTAGCACAGATACGCAGTATTTT.

The J gene is TRBJ1-2, the V gene TRBV15; 8 nucleotides line up with TRBD1. This CDR3 is built from 14 residues. The V segment lost 3 bases and the J segment 4 bases; nucleotides outside the gene matches: 4. Germline CDR1 reads LNHNV; CDR2 reads YYDKDF (reference sequence). The CDR3 protein is CATSRGDRGYGYTF. The CDR3 nucleotides are TGTGCCACCAGCAGGGGTGACAGGGGCTATGGCTACACCTTC.

The genes are TRBV6-5 and TRBJ1-1; tentatively, D is TRBD1 (5 bases). Germline loops: CDR1 MNHEY, CDR2 SVGAGI. V was pared by 0 bases and J by 0 bases, with 8 bases between. The CDR3 covers 15 residues. The CDR3 DNA reads TGTGCCAGCAGTTACTCGGGGCCGCTGAACACTGAAGCTTTCTTT. It encodes CASSYSGPLNTEAFF.

The chain has TRBV3-1 (or the pseudogene TRBV3-2) and TRBJ2-7; a possible D gene is TRBD1 (5 bases). CDR1 is LGHDT and CDR2 is YNNKEL in the germline V gene (reference sequence). CDR3 length equals 17 residues. V was shortened by 4 bases and J by 1 base, with 20 bases between the two germline ends. Here the CDR3 reads CASSRKGMTVKSYEQYF. The CDR3 DNA sequence: TGTGCCAGCAGCCGCAAAGGGATGACAGTGAAATCCTACGAGCAGTACTTC.

The chain links TRBV2 to TRBJ2-3; 7 nucleotides match TRBD2. Germline lookup yields CDR1 SNHLY and CDR2 FYNNEI. Unmatched junction bases numbered 2, after V lost 5 bases and J lost 0 bases. The CDR3 sequence is 14 residues long. The chain's CDR3 is CASSPAGSTDTQYF. CDR3 in DNA: TGTGCCAGCAGTCCAGCGGGGAGCACAGATACGCAGTATTTT.

The chain is built from TRBV3-1 (or the pseudogene TRBV3-2) and TRBJ2-1; 7 bases match TRBD2. CDR3 length: 14 residues. The germline V gene has CDR1 LGHDT and CDR2 YNNKEL (reference sequence). V lost 2 bases, J lost 6 bases, and 4 bases stayed unmatched. In DNA form, the CDR3 reads TGTGCCAGCAGCCAACGGACTAGAAGCAATGAGCAGTTCTTC. This sequence encodes CASSQRTRSNEQFF.

In this sample, this clone turned up once. V gene TRBV28 combines with J gene TRBJ1-2; TRBD1 might be the D (5 bases). This CDR3 has 13 residues. The V end was cut by 3 bases, the J end by 7 bases, with 12 bases between. Germline loops: CDR1 MDHEN, CDR2 SYDVKM. The DNA for the CDR3 is TGTGCCAGCAGTTTTCCGGCGGGGGGTGGCTACACCTTC. Protein: CASSFPAGGGYTF.

The J gene is TRBJ1-4, the V gene TRBV7-6; D not resolved. The length of the CDR3 is 15 residues. Trimming cost V 1 base and J 11 bases, with 17 bases left between them. Looked up from germline, CDR1 is SGHVS and CDR2 is FNYEAQ. CDR3 protein: CASSLDASRSEKLFF. The CDR3 nucleotides read TGTGCCAGCAGCTTAGATGCGTCCCGAAGCGAGAAACTGTTTTTT.

This sequence joins TRBV6-5 and TRBJ1-2; D gene uncertain. CDR1 and CDR2 (germline): MNHEY, SVGAGI. V was clipped by 8 bases and J by 2 bases, with 9 bases between them. The CDR3 extends over 12 amino acids. CDR3 loop: CASVSGNYGYTF. In DNA form, the CDR3 reads TGTGCCAGCGTATCGGGGAACTATGGCTACACCTTC.

This clone was seen once. This chain joins TRBV10-3 and TRBJ1-1; the D gene is possibly TRBD1 (5 bases). Trimming removed 9 bases from V and 0 bases from J, with 11 bases in between. This CDR3 is 13 amino acids long. Germline V gene lookup returns CDR1 ENHRY and CDR2 SYGVKD. The CDR3 is CAMGRALNTEAFF. The CDR3 region has the DNA TGTGCCATGGGCAGGGCCCTGAACACTGAAGCTTTCTTT.

The rearrangement uses TRBV28 and TRBJ2-7; TRBD1 matches 9 bases. Germline lookup yields CDR1 MDHEN and CDR2 SYDVKM. The J segment lost 6 bases and the V segment lost 6 bases, leaving 12 bases of the junction unmatched. The CDR3 length is 15 residues. The CDR3 loop reads CASRTGQGSFGEQYF. CDR3 bases: TGTGCCAGCAGGACAGGACAGGGGTCGTTTGGCGAGCAGTACTTC.

The chain is built from TRBV6-5 and TRBJ2-1; 7 nucleotides align to TRBD2. V dropped 2 bases and J dropped 9; count of bases not matched to a gene: 7. From germline, CDR1 is MNHEY and CDR2 SVGAGI. The CDR3 loop spans 14 amino acids. The CDR3 bases are TGTGCCAGCAGTTACGGCGGGAGCCGGGTTGAGCAGTTCTTC. Translated: CASSYGGSRVEQFF.

The chain recombines TRBV7-2 with TRBJ1-1, with 7 bases fitting TRBD1. The CDR3 runs 15 residues. In germline, CDR1 is SGHTA, CDR2 FQGNSA. Unmatched junction bases numbered 11, after V lost 3 bases and J lost 7 bases. The DNA for the CDR3 is TGTGCCAGCAGCTTCTTCAATTCAGGGGGGCGTGAAGCTTTCTTT. It yields the protein CASSFFNSGGREAFF.

J is TRBJ2-2 and V is TRBV28; 8 bases are shared with TRBD2. The CDR3 length is 16 residues. Trimming at V came to 5 bases and at J to 6 bases, leaving 11 bases not matched to a gene. Germline V gene lookup returns CDR1 MDHEN and CDR2 SYDVKM. CDR3 residues: CASSGKLAAGAGELFF. CDR3 coding DNA: TGTGCCAGCAGTGGCAAACTAGCGGCGGGGGCCGGGGAGCTGTTTTTT.

The gene calls are TRBV28 and TRBJ1-2, with D perhaps TRBD1 (6 bases). Germline V gene sequence: CDR1 MDHEN, CDR2 SYDVKM. This CDR3 contains 16 residues. Trimming cost V 1 base and J 7 bases, with 19 bases left between them. CDR3 DNA: TGTGCCAGCAGTTTATTATTCCCGGGGAGAGGGGGTGGCTACACCTTC. Its translation: CASSLLFPGRGGGYTF.

The chain uses TRBV6-2 or TRBV6-3 and TRBJ2-5, with 7 bases lining up with TRBD2. This CDR3 has 11 amino acids. The germline V gene encodes CDR1 MNHEY and CDR2 SVGEGT. Trimming took 3 bases from V and 10 from J; bases not matched to a gene: 2. CDR3 sequence (DNA): TGTGCCAGCAGTTATGGGACTAACCAGTACTTC. Its protein is CASSYGTNQYF.

The chain uses TRBV28 and TRBJ1-5; weak D call: TRBD1 (5 bases). Germline V gives CDR1 MDHEN, CDR2 SYDVKM. V was trimmed by 7 bases and J by 1 base, leaving 14 bases between them. The length of the CDR3 is 15 residues. The CDR3 loop is CASTSERGSNQPQHF. The CDR3 DNA is TGTGCCAGCACCTCGGAAAGGGGAAGCAATCAGCCCCAGCATTTT.

V usage is TRBV3-1 (or the pseudogene TRBV3-2) and J usage is TRBJ2-5; no firm D call. CDR1 is LGHDT, CDR2 YNNKEL, per germline (reference sequence). V lost 0 bases, J lost 2 bases, and 10 bases lay in between. The CDR3 has 15 amino acids. CDR3 amino acids: CASSQDQAIQETQYF. The CDR3 region has the DNA TGTGCCAGCAGCCAAGATCAAGCGATTCAAGAGACCCAGTACTTC.

V is TRBV5-1 and J is TRBJ1-1; 7 nucleotides match TRBD1. This CDR3 has 14 residues. Unmatched junction bases numbered 3, after V lost 2 bases and J lost 2 bases. Germline V lookup: CDR1 SGHRS, CDR2 YFSETQ. The CDR3 coding sequence is TGCGCCAGCAGCTTACAGGGGATAAACACTGAAGCTTTCTTT. It yields the protein CASSLQGINTEAFF. Drawing the rest from reference TRBV5-1 and TRBJ1-1, the complete variable domain is KAGVTQTPRYLIKTRGQQVTLSCSPISGHRSVSWYQQTPGQGLQFLFEYFSETQRNKGNFPGRFSGRQFSNSRSEMNVSTLELGDSALYLCASSLQGINTEAFFGQGTRLTVV.

This clone was found once. V gene TRBV4-2 combines with J gene TRBJ2-2; 11 nucleotides agree with TRBD2. V gave up 1 base and J gave up 4 bases; unmatched junction bases: 8. The V gene's germline CDR1 is LGHNA and CDR2 YNFKEQ. This CDR3 region has 18 residues. The CDR3 loop reads CASSQVTGTSGITGELFF. In nucleotides, the CDR3 is TGTGCCAGCAGCCAAGTAACCGGGACTAGCGGCATCACCGGGGAGCTGTTTTTT.

The chain carries TRBV28 and TRBJ1-1; a weak D match, TRBD1 (5 bases). The ends were cut back, 5 bases at V and 6 bases at J, with 16 bases in the middle. This CDR3 is built from 14 residues. Germline lookup yields CDR1 MDHEN and CDR2 SYDVKM. CDR3 DNA: TGTGCCAGCAGTGAGGAGGGGCGCAGGTCTGAAGCTTTCTTT. Translated, it gives CASSEEGRRSEAFF.

This chain connects TRBV24-1 to TRBJ2-5; no reliable D call. CDR1 and CDR2 from the germline V gene are KGHDR and SFDVKD. This CDR3 comprises 16 residues. Trimming shortened V by 6 bases and J by 1 base, and 17 bases separated the two germline ends. The CDR3 here is CATSSREVWSQETQYF. In DNA, the CDR3 is TGTGCCACCAGTAGTAGAGAGGTGTGGTCCCAAGAGACCCAGTACTTC.

V is TRBV28 and J is TRBJ1-4; no definite D call. The CDR3 has 17 residues. Germline V lookup: CDR1 MDHEN, CDR2 SYDVKM. V shed 2 bases and J shed 0 bases, with 13 bases lying between them. The CDR3 sequence is CASSLPLSASTNEKLFF. In DNA, the CDR3 is TGTGCCAGCAGTTTACCCCTAAGCGCCTCAACTAATGAAAAACTGTTTTTT.

This clone appeared once. This chain links TRBV19 with TRBJ1-5, with a weak D call TRBD1 (6 bases). Germline values: CDR1 LNHDA, CDR2 SQIVND (reference sequence). The CDR3 consists of 14 residues. Trimming took 5 bases from V and 7 from J, leaving 15 bases between them. The CDR3 protein is CASSFTQGDQPQHF. In DNA form, the CDR3 reads TGTGCCAGTAGTTTCACACAGGGTGACCAGCCCCAGCATTTT.